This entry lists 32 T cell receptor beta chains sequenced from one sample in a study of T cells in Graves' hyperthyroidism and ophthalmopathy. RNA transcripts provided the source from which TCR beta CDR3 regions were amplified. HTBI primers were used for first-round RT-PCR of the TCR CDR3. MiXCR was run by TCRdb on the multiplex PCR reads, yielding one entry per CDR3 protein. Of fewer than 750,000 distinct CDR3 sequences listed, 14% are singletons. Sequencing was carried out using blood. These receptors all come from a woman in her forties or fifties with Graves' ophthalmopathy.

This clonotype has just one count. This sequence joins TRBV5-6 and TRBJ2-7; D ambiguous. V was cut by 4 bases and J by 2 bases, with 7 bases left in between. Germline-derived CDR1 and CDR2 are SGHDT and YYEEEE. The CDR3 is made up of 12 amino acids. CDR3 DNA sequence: TGTGCCAGCAGCCACCGCCCCTACGAGCAGTACTTC. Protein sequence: CASSHRPYEQYF.

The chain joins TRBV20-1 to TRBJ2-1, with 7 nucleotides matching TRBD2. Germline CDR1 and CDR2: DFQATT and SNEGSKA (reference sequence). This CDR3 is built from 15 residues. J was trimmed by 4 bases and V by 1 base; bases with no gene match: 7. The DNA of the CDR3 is TGCAGTGCTAGAGGACTAGCCGGGAGGTACAATGAGCAGTTCTTC. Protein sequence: CSARGLAGRYNEQFF.

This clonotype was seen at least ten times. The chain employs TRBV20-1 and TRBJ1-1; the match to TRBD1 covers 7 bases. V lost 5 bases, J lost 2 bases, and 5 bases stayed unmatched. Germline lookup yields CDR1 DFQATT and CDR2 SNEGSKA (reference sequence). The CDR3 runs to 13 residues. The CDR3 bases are TGCAGTGCTTCCCGGGACAGAAACACTGAAGCTTTCTTT. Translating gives CSASRDRNTEAFF.

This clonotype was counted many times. The CDR3 nucleotides read TGCGCCAGCAGCGGGGGGACTCGGGGAGGAGAGCAGTACTTC. Its translation is CASSGGTRGGEQYF. The chain couples TRBV5-1 to TRBJ2-7, with a tentative D call TRBD2 (6 bases). CDR3 length: 14 residues. Trimming took off 4 bases at V and 7 bases at J, with 18 bases between the two ends. CDR1 SGHRS and CDR2 YFSETQ come from the germline V gene.

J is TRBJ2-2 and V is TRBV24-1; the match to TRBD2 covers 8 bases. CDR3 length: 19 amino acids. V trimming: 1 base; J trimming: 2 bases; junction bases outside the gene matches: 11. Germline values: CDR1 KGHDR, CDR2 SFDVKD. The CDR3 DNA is TGTGCCACCAGTGATTTCGCTACTAGCGGCCCCATCAACACCGGGGAGCTGTTTTTT. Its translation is CATSDFATSGPINTGELFF.

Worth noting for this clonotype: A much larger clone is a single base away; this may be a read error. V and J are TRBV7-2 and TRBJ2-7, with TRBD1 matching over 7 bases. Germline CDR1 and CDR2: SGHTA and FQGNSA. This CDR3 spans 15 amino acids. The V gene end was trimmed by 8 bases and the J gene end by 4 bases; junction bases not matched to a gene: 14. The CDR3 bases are TGTGCCAGCGGCTCCCGACAGGGCTTTAGGTACGAGCAGTACTTC. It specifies CASGSRQGFRYEQYF.

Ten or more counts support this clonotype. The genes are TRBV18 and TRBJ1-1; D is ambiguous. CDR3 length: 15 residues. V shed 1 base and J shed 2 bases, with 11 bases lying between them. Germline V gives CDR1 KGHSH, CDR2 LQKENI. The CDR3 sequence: CASSPRRVLNTEAFF. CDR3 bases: TGTGCCAGCTCACCACGGCGGGTACTAAACACTGAAGCTTTCTTT.

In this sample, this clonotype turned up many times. CDR3 sequence reads: CASSLQRTATNEKLFF. CDR3 sequence (DNA): TGCGCCAGCAGCTTGCAGCGGACAGCAACTAATGAAAAACTGTTTTTT. This chain uses TRBV5-1 with TRBJ1-4; a weak D match, TRBD1 (6 bases). Germline loops: CDR1 SGHRS, CDR2 YFSETQ. The germline V and J ends were trimmed by 1 base and 0 bases, with 10 bases remaining between them. The CDR3 has 16 amino acids.

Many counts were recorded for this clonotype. DNA for the CDR3: TGTGCCAGCAGCTTAGGGAGGGAGAATGAAAAACTGTTTTTT. It codes for CASSLGRENEKLFF. This sequence joins TRBV7-9 and TRBJ1-4; D gene unclear. V was shortened by 1 base and J by 5 bases, with 8 bases between the two germline ends. The V gene's germline CDR1 is SEHNR and CDR2 FQNEAQ (reference sequence). CDR3 size: 14 residues.

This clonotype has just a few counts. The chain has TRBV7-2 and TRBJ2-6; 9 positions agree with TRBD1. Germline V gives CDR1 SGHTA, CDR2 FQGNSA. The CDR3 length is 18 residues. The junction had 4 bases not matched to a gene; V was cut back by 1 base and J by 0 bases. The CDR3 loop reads CASSLVGTGFSGANVLTF. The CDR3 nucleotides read TGTGCCAGCAGCTTAGTGGGGACAGGGTTCTCTGGGGCCAACGTCCTGACTTTC.

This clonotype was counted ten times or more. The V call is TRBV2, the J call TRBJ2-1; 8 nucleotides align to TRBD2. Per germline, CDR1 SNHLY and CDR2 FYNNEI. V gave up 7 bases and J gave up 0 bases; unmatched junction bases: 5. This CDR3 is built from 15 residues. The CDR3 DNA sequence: TGTGCCAGCAATTTAGCGGGGAGCTCCTACAATGAGCAGTTCTTC. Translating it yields CASNLAGSSYNEQFF. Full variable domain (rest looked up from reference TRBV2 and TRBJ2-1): EPEVTQTPSHQVTQMGQEVILRCVPISNHLYFYWYRQILGQKVEFLVSFYNNEISEKSEIFDDQFSVERPDGSNFTLKIRSTKLEDSAMYFCASNLAGSSYNEQFFGPGTRLTVL.

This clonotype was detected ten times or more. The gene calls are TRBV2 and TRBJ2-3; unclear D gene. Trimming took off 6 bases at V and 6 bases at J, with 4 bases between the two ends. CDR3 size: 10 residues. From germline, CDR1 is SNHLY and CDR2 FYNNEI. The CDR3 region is CASRADTQYF. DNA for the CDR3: TGTGCCAGCAGGGCTGATACGCAGTATTTT.

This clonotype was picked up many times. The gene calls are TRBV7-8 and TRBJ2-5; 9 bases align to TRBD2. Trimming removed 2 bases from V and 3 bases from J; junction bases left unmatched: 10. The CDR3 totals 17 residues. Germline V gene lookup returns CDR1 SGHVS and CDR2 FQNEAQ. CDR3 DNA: TGTGCCAGCAGCTTACTCTTAGCGGGAGCATCAGAAGAGACCCAGTACTTC. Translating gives CASSLLLAGASEETQYF.

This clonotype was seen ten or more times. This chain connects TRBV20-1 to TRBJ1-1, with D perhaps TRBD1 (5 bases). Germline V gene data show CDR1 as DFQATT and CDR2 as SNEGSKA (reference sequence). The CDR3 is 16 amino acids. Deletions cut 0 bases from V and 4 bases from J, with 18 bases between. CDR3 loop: CSARDRRQGRATEAFF. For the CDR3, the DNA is TGCAGTGCTAGAGATCGACGGCAGGGACGCGCCACTGAAGCTTTCTTT.

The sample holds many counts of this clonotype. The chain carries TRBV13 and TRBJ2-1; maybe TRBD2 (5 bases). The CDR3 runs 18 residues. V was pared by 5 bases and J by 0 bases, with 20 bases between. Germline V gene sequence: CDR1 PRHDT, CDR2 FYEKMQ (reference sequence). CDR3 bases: TGTGCCAGCAGCCAACGACCGGGAATCTCGACCTCCTACAATGAGCAGTTCTTC. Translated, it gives CASSQRPGISTSYNEQFF.

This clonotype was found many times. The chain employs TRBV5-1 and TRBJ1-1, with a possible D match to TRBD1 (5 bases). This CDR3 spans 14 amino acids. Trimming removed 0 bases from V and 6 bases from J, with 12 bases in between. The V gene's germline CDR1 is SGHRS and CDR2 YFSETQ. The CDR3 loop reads CASSLDGDGSEAFF. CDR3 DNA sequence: TGCGCCAGCAGCTTGGATGGGGACGGCTCTGAAGCTTTCTTT.

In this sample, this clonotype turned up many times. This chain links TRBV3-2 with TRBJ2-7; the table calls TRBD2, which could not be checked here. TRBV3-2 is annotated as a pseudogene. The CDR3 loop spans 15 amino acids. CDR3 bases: TGTGCCAGCCGGTCGGGACTAGCGGGATTCTACGAGCAGTACTTC. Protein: CASRSGLAGFYEQYF.

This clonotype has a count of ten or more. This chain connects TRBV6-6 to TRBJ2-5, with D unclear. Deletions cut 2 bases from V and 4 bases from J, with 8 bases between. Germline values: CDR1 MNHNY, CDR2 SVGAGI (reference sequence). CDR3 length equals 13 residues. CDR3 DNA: TGTGCCAGCAGTTACCGCCCGAGAGAGACCCAGTACTTC. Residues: CASSYRPRETQYF.

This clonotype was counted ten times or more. The CDR3 DNA reads as TGTGCCAGCAGCTTACCGGGAGGTGGCTACACCTTC. This codes for CASSLPGGGYTF. This rearrangement joins TRBV7-9 to TRBJ1-2; the D is unclear. Between the trimmed V and J ends, which lost 2 bases and 7 bases, there was a span of 8 bases. Germline V gene lookup returns CDR1 SEHNR and CDR2 FQNEAQ (reference sequence). The CDR3 has 12 residues.

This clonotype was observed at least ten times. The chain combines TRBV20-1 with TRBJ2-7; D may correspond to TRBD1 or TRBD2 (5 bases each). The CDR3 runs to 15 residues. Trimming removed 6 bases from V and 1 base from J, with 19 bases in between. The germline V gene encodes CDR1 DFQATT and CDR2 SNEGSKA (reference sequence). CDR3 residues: CSALNWGKGSYEQYF. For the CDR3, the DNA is TGCAGTGCCCTGAATTGGGGGAAGGGGTCCTACGAGCAGTACTTC.

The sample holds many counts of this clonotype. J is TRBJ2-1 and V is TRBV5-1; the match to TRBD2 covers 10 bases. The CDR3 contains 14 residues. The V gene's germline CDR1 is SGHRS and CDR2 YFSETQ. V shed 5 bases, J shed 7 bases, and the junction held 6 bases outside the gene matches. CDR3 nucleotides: TGCGCCAGCAGGGAGACTAGCGGGCCTAATGAGCAGTTCTTC. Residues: CASRETSGPNEQFF.

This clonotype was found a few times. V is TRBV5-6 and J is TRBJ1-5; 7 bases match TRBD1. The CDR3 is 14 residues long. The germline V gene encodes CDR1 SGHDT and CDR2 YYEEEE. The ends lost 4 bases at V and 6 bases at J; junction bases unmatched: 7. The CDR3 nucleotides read TGTGCCAGCAGCCGCGGGACAGTCCGTCAGCCCCAGCATTTT. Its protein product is CASSRGTVRQPQHF.

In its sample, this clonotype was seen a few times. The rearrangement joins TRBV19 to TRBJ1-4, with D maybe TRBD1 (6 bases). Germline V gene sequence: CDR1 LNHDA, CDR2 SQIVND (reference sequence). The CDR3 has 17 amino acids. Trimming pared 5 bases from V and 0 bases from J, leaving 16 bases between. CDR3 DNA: TGTGCCAGTAGTCCGGAGACAGGTCCCGCAACTAATGAAAAACTGTTTTTT. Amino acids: CASSPETGPATNEKLFF.

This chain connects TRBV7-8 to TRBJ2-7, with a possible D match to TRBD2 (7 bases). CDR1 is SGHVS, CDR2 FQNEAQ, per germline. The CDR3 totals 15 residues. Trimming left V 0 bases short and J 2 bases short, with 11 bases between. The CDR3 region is CASSLAGRTAYEQYF. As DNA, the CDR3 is TGTGCCAGCAGCTTAGCCGGGAGGACAGCCTACGAGCAGTACTTC.

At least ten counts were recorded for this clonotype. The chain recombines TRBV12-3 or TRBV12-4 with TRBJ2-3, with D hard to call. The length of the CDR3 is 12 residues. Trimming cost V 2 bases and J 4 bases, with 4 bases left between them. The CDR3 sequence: CASSLPADTQYF. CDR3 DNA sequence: TGTGCCAGCAGTTTACCGGCAGATACGCAGTATTTT.

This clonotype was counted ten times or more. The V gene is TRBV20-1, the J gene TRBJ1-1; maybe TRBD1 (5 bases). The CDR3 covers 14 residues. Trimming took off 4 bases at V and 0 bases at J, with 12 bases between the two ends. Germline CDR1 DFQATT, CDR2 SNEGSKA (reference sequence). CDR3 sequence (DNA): TGCAGTGCTACACCTCAGGGCCTGAACACTGAAGCTTTCTTT. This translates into CSATPQGLNTEAFF.

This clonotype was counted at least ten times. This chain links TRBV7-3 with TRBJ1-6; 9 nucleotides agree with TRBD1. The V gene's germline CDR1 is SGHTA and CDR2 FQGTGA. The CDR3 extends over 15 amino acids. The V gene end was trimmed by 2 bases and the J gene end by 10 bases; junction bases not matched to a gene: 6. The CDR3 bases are TGTGCCAGCAGCTTACAGGGGGACAGGGAGTCACCCCTCCACTTT. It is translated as CASSLQGDRESPLHF.

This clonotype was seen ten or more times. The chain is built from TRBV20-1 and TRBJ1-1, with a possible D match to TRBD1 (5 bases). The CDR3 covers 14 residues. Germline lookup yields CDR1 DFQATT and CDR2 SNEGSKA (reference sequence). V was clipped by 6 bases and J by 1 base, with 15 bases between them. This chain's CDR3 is CSAIESDRNTEAFF. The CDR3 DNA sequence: TGCAGTGCCATCGAAAGCGACAGGAACACTGAAGCTTTCTTT.

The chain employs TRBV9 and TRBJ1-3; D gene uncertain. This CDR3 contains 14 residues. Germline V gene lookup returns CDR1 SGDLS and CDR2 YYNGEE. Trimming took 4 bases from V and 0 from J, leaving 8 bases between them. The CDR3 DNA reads TGTGCCAGCAGCACCGACCCCTCTGGAAACACCATATATTTT. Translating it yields CASSTDPSGNTIYF.

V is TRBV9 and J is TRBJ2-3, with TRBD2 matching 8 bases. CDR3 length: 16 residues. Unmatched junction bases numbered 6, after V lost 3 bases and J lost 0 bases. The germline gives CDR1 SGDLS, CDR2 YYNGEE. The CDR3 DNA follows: TGTGCCAGCAGCGCTAGTAGCGGGGAAAGCACAGATACGCAGTATTTT. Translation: CASSASSGESTDTQYF.

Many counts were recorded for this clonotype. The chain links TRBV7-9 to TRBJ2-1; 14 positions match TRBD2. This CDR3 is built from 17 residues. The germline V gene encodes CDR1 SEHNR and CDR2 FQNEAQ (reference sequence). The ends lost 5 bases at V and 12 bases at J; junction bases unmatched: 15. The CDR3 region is CASSKSSGLAGGGGQFF. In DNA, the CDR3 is TGTGCCAGCAGCAAATCCTCTGGACTAGCGGGAGGAGGCGGGCAGTTCTTC.

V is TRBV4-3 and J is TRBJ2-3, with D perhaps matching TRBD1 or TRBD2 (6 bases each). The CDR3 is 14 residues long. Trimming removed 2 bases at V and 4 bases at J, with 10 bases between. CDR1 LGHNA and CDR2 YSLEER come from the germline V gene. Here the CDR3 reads CASSQRRGADTQYF. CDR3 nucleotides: TGCGCCAGCAGCCAAAGAAGGGGGGCAGATACGCAGTATTTT.